These T cell receptor beta chains were read from a single sample in a study of CD8+ T cells in alopecia areata. Repertoires were generated with immunoSEQ multiplex PCR, while TCRdb's copy carries only in-frame clones and drops some. Among around 250,000 clones listed, roughly two thirds were seen once. Sequenced here: CD4+ T cells sorted from blood, sampled at week 0. These receptors originate from a human donor with alopecia areata. Each CDR3 is given with its conserved first and last residue. D genes are given only for firm matches.

>TRBJ2-7|TRBV5-1|TRBD2
CASSLSGGDYEQYF
>TRBJ1-5|TRBV7-2|.
CASSLVRQLGQPQHF
>TRBJ2-6|TRBV25-1|.
CASSGHSGANVLTF
>TRBJ2-3|TRBV30|.
CAWSVLRQFTDTQYF
>TRBJ2-1|TRBV5-1|TRBD2
CANRGGLNEQFF
>TRBJ2-1|TRBV14|TRBD1
CASSPARGLYNEQFF
>TRBJ1-6|TRBV6-1|.
CASRGLQSPLHF
>TRBJ1-5|TRBV28|.
CASSGRLRGASQPQHF
>TRBJ1-2|TRBV15|TRBD1
CATSRDLGQGSSVGYTF
>TRBJ1-1|TRBV29-1|.
CSVGAKNTEAFF
>TRBJ2-5|TRBV29-1|TRBD2
CSTGTSGALRETQYF
>TRBJ1-2|TRBV30|.
CAWSVISAGYGYTF
>TRBJ2-1|TRBV19|.
CASRASGALIGEQFF
>TRBJ2-1|TRBV11-2|.
CASSLGGRNEQFF
>TRBJ2-7|TRBV28|.
CASSLFPAATYEQYF
>TRBJ2-5|TRBV7-9|TRBD1
CASSPSGTGRETQYF
>TRBJ1-1|TRBV5-1|.
CASTAGAFVDTEAFF
>TRBJ1-2|TRBV19|TRBD1
CASSVRGNYGYTF
>TRBJ1-4|TRBV19|TRBD1
CASRAGQYNEKLFF
>TRBJ2-7|TRBV29-1|.
CSASMAYEQYF
>TRBJ2-1|TRBV5-6|TRBD2
CASSGGTSVVVEQFF
>TRBJ2-5|TRBV5-1|.
CASSLQDQETQYF
>TRBJ2-7|TRBV18|.
CASSPQAGTYEQYF
>TRBJ2-3|TRBV4-1|TRBD1
CASSQDWQGALGTQYF
>TRBJ2-3|TRBV30|TRBD2
CAWRLGGAGGPDTQYF
>TRBJ1-1|TRBV30|.
CAWSVWAANTEAFF
>TRBJ2-6|TRBV29-1|TRBD1
CSVGTGDSSGANVLTF
>TRBJ2-3|TRBV29-1|.
CSVGFPSDTDTQYF
>TRBJ1-5|TRBV7-8|TRBD1
CASSLGTGASNQPQHF
>TRBJ2-5|TRBV10-3|TRBD1
CAISTGGKETQYF
>TRBJ2-3|TRBV5-6|.
CASSLDVRDTQYF
>TRBJ2-5|TRBV5-1|TRBD2
CASGRTSGAYQETQYF
>TRBJ2-3|TRBV19|TRBD1
CASSLGTGTDTQYF
>TRBJ1-2|TRBV29-1|TRBD1
CSAPTGGGYTF
>TRBJ2-7|TRBV4-2|TRBD2
CASSQEASGGFYEQYF
>TRBJ1-1|TRBV27|.
CASLKWGVDTEAFF
>TRBJ2-4|TRBV15|.
CATSTGRQLAKNIQYF
>TRBJ2-7|TRBV6-1|.
CASSAGPVDEQYF
>TRBJ1-5|TRBV30|.
CAWSVPIGLTNQPQHF
>TRBJ2-1|TRBV29-1|.
CSAGTSYLGEQFF
>TRBJ2-3|TRBV5-4|.
CASSQAGDTQYF
>TRBJ1-1|TRBV10-3|.
CASTVGNTEAFF
>TRBJ1-2|TRBV9|.
CASSLGGTTNYGYTF
>TRBJ2-4|TRBV19|.
CASSHREGVQYF